The rows below give T cell receptor beta chains drawn from one sample of a study of cytomegalovirus exposure and HLA in healthy donors. Some clones are missing from TCRdb's copy, which holds only in-frame ones; the method was immunoSEQ multiplex PCR. Of tens of thousands of clones detected, roughly 83% appear once; the ten largest clones hold about 15%. The specimen was PBMCs. These receptors all come from a woman aged 40 to 50 in good health and CMV-seropositive. Both conserved end residues are part of each CDR3. A D gene is named only where the DNA matches it firmly. Size values are once, few and many counts, or a class for expanded clones, and some rows have none.

j_call	v_call	clone_size	d_call	cdr3_nt	cdr3_aa
TRBJ1-2	TRBV28	.	TRBD1	TGTGCCAGCAGCCCTCCGGGACTCCGGGACAGGGGACACTATGGCTACACCTTC	CASSPPGLRDRGHYGYTF
TRBJ1-4	TRBV28	.	.	TGTGCCAGCAGTTTACTGACGGAGAGTTGGGAAAAACTGTTTTTT	CASSLLTESWEKLFF
TRBJ2-1	TRBV27	.	TRBD2	TGTGCCAGCAGCCCCAGCGGGAGCTCCTACAATGAGCAGTTCTTC	CASSPSGSSYNEQFF
TRBJ1-5	TRBV13	.	.	TGTGCCAGCAGCTCGACACGTAGCAATCAGCCCCAGCATTTT	CASSSTRSNQPQHF
TRBJ2-7	TRBV14	once	.	TGTGCCAGCAGCCAAGATCTTGCACTCGAGCAGTACTTC	CASSQDLALEQYF
TRBJ2-7	TRBV11-1	few	.	TGTGCCAGCAGCTTAGGGCCCGCCTCCTACGAGCAGTACTTC	CASSLGPASYEQYF
TRBJ2-6	TRBV9	.	.	TGTGCCAGCAGCGTACTACCGAGCTCTGGGGCCAACGTCCTGACTTTC	CASSVLPSSGANVLTF
TRBJ1-4	TRBV7-8	few	.	TGTGCCAGCAGCCCTTCACAGGGTTGGCATGAAAAACTGTTTTTT	CASSPSQGWHEKLFF
TRBJ1-3	TRBV30	.	TRBD1	TGTGCCTGGAGTGTGCAGGGGGCTGGAAACACCATATATTTT	CAWSVQGAGNTIYF
TRBJ1-3	TRBV6-5	.	.	TGTGCCAGCAGCGGGGGCTCTGGAAACACCATATATTTT	CASSGGSGNTIYF
TRBJ1-1	TRBV29-1	.	.	TGCAGCGGATGGCGGCCGGTGTCGAACACTGAAGCTTTCTTT	CSGWRPVSNTEAFF
TRBJ2-7	TRBV14	once	.	TGTGCCAGCAGCCAAGAGACAGGCACCTACGAGCAGTACTTC	CASSQETGTYEQYF
TRBJ2-3	TRBV2	.	TRBD2	TGTGCCAGCAGTGGAGAAGCGGGGGTAAGCACAGATACGCAGTATTTT	CASSGEAGVSTDTQYF
TRBJ2-1	TRBV19	.	TRBD1	TGTGCCAGTAGTATAAGACAGGGCTCCTACAATGAGCAGTTCTTC	CASSIRQGSYNEQFF
TRBJ2-3	TRBV5-1	few	.	TGCGCCAGCAGCTTGGACCCCATACGCGGGGGCCCAGATACGCAGTATTTT	CASSLDPIRGGPDTQYF
TRBJ2-3	TRBV5-8	.	TRBD2	TGTGCCAGCAGCACGGGACTAGTTGAAGCAGATACGCAGTATTTT	CASSTGLVEADTQYF
TRBJ2-2	TRBV5-4	.	TRBD1	TGTGCCAGCAGCCACGGACAGGGGGTGTCGGCCGGGGAGCTGTTTTTT	CASSHGQGVSAGELFF
TRBJ2-4	TRBV12-5	.	.	TGTGCTAGTGGTTTGCGCTTACGAGGAGAGCCGAGAAACATTCAGTACTTC	CASGLRLRGEPRNIQYF
TRBJ2-5	TRBV25-1	.	TRBD1	TGTGCCAGCGGCAGGGGGCGGGCGACCCAGTACTTC	CASGRGRATQYF
TRBJ2-7	TRBV28	.	.	TGTGCCAGCGATAGCGAGGGCCTTTCCCACGAGCAGTACTTC	CASDSEGLSHEQYF
TRBJ1-2	TRBV5-6	few	.	TGTGCCAGCAGCCGGGACATCAGAGGGGGCTACACCTTC	CASSRDIRGGYTF
TRBJ2-2	TRBV7-2	.	.	TGTGCCAGCACCACTCGGTCAACCGGGGAGCTGTTTTTT	CASTTRSTGELFF
TRBJ2-1	TRBV28	.	.	TGTGCCAGCAGTTTAGATCATCGGGGTGAGCAGTTCTTC	CASSLDHRGEQFF
TRBJ2-1	TRBV9	.	.	TGTGCCAGCAGCTTCTCTTCCGGGGGACCCAATGAGCAGTTCTTC	CASSFSSGGPNEQFF